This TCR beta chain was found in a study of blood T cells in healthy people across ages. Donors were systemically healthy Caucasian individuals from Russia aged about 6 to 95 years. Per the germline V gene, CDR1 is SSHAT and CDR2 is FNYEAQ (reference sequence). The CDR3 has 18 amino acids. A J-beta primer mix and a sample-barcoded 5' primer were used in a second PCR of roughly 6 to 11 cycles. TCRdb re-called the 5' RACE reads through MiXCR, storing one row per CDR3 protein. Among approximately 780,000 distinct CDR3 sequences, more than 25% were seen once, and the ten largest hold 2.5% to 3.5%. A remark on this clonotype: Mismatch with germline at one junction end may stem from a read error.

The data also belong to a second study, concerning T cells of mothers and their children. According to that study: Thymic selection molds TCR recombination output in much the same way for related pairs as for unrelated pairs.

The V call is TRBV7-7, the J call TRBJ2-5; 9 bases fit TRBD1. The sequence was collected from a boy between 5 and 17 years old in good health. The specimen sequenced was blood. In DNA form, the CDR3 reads TGTGCTAGCAGCCCCAACCGGACAGGGGCAACGGGGGGAGAGACCCAGTACTTC. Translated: CASSPNRTGATGGETQYF.